These 20 T cell receptor beta chains were all obtained from the same sample, sequenced in a study of blood T cell repertoires in COVID-19. Libraries were prepared by immunoSEQ multiplex PCR; TCRdb keeps only in-frame clonotypes and omits some of them. Counted here are roughly 250,000 clones, approximately 90% occurring once; the ten biggest clones make up just under 9%. Specimen: PBMCs or T cells enriched from blood (not recorded which). These receptor sequences come from a man aged 35 to 55 who had recovered from COVID-19.

This clone turned up a few times. The chain uses TRBV4-2 and TRBJ2-4, with 8 nucleotides matching TRBD2. The V and J ends lost 4 bases and 6 bases, in that order; junction bases with no gene match: 8. Germline assignment: CDR1 LGHNA and CDR2 YNFKEQ. The CDR3 spans 15 residues. The CDR3 DNA is TGTGCCAGCAGCCCCCGGCGGGAGGTCGTAAACATTCAGTACTTC. Protein sequence: CASSPRREVVNIQYF.

The chain carries TRBV7-8 and TRBJ2-2, with D possibly TRBD1 on 6 matching bases. Trimming removed 11 bases from V and 6 bases from J, with 13 bases in between. This CDR3 has 12 amino acids. Germline-derived CDR1 and CDR2 are SGHVS and FQNEAQ. The CDR3 nucleotides are TGTGCCGGACTCAGGGGATCCGGGGAGCTGTTTTTT. This encodes CAGLRGSGELFF.

This clone was observed once. V is TRBV27 and J is TRBJ1-2; D gene uncertain. Looked up from germline, CDR1 is MNHEY and CDR2 is SMNVEV (reference sequence). The CDR3 loop spans 18 amino acids. V was pared by 5 bases and J by 4 bases, with 26 bases between. Written as DNA, the CDR3 is TGTGCCAGCAGTACCCACCACAGAGTTGGACTACTGGGCTATGGCTACACCTTC. It translates to CASSTHHRVGLLGYGYTF.

The chain is built from TRBV7-9 and TRBJ1-4; D gene unclear. Trimming left V 3 bases short and J 2 bases short, with 16 bases between. Germline V gene sequence: CDR1 SEHNR, CDR2 FQNEAQ (reference sequence). The CDR3 consists of 17 residues. The CDR3 protein is CASSFLTMRETNEKLFF. The CDR3 coding sequence is TGTGCCAGCAGCTTCCTAACAATGCGGGAGACTAATGAAAAACTGTTTTTT. The full variable domain, completed using reference TRBV7-9 and TRBJ1-4, is DTGVSQNPRHKITKRGQNVTFRCDPISEHNRLYWYRQTLGQGPEFLTYFQNEAQLEKSRLLSDRFSAERPKGSFSTLEIQRTEQGDSAMYLCASSFLTMRETNEKLFFGSGTQLSVL.

The chain employs TRBV28 and TRBJ1-1; D is undetermined. V was cut by 3 bases and J by 1 base, with 9 bases left in between. Germline CDR1 and CDR2: MDHEN and SYDVKM. This CDR3 is 14 amino acids long. CDR3 amino acids: CASSFVYRNTEAFF. The CDR3 bases are TGTGCCAGCAGTTTTGTGTATAGGAACACTGAAGCTTTCTTT.

J is TRBJ2-7 and V is TRBV11-2, with 8 bases that match TRBD1. The CDR3 has 14 residues. The V gene's germline CDR1 is SGHAT and CDR2 FQNNGV. V lost 3 bases, J lost 3 bases, and 4 bases stayed unmatched. DNA for the CDR3: TGTGCCAGCAGCTTTTCAGGGGGCATCTACGAGCAGTACTTC. Translating it yields CASSFSGGIYEQYF.

The chain recombines TRBV7-9 with TRBJ2-7; D is unresolved. The CDR3 has 12 amino acids. CDR1 SEHNR and CDR2 FQNEAQ come from the germline V gene (reference sequence). Between the trimmed V and J ends, which lost 5 bases and 3 bases, there was a span of 8 bases. The CDR3 bases are TGTGCCAGCAGCACAGTACACTACGAGCAGTACTTC. This sequence encodes CASSTVHYEQYF.

This chain links TRBV15 with TRBJ1-1; D possibly corresponds to TRBD1 (6 bases). The CDR3 consists of 15 residues. V was pared by 1 base and J by 4 bases, with 13 bases between. CDR1 and CDR2 from the germline V gene are LNHNV and YYDKDF (reference sequence). The DNA of the CDR3 is TGTGCCACCAGCAGAGTCGGGGGGCGCGGCACTGAAGCTTTCTTT. Translation gives CATSRVGGRGTEAFF.

The V and J genes are TRBV2 and TRBJ1-5; 8 bases are a match to TRBD1. The CDR3 is 15 amino acids. Germline trimming cut 6 bases from V and 2 bases from J; bases unmatched to any gene: 6. Germline V gene sequence: CDR1 SNHLY, CDR2 FYNNEI. The CDR3 region has the DNA TGTGCCAGCAGACCGGACAGGGCTGGCAATCAGCCCCAGCATTTT. Its translation is CASRPDRAGNQPQHF.

This chain links TRBV19 with TRBJ1-3, with D possibly being TRBD1 (5 bases). The CDR3 is made up of 13 amino acids. Looked up from germline, CDR1 is LNHDA and CDR2 is SQIVND (reference sequence). Trimming took off 5 bases at V and 0 bases at J, with 5 bases between the two ends. CDR3 DNA sequence: TGTGCCAGTAGTCAGGGCTCTGGAAACACCATATATTTT. Translated, it gives CASSQGSGNTIYF. The full variable domain, with the rest looked up from reference TRBV19 and TRBJ1-3, is DGGITQSPKYLFRKEGQNVTLSCEQNLNHDAMYWYRQDPGQGLRLIYYSQIVNDFQKGDIAEGYSVSREKKESFPLTVTSAQKNPTAFYLCASSQGSGNTIYFGEGSWLTVV.

J is TRBJ1-3 and V is TRBV24-1; D remains unclear. The CDR3 is made up of 16 amino acids. Germline V gene data show CDR1 as KGHDR and CDR2 as SFDVKD. Trimming took 5 bases from V and 1 from J, leaving 14 bases between them. The CDR3 nucleotides are TGTGCCACCAGTGGACCAACGACGGGGTCTGGAAACACCATATATTTT. Amino acids: CATSGPTTGSGNTIYF.

This chain links TRBV10-3 with TRBJ2-1, with TRBD2 matching 7 bases. Germline CDR1 and CDR2: ENHRY and SYGVKD. The CDR3 length is 15 residues. The CDR3 here is CSNAEGASGNNEQFF. In DNA form, the CDR3 reads TGTTCCAATGCGGAGGGTGCTAGCGGAAACAATGAGCAGTTCTTC.

The rearrangement joins TRBV28 to TRBJ1-3; 7 bases match TRBD1. Germline CDR1 reads MDHEN; CDR2 reads SYDVKM. The CDR3 extends over 19 amino acids. The trim removed 5 bases at V and 0 bases at J, leaving 16 bases unmatched. In DNA form, the CDR3 reads TGTGCCAGCAGTCGTCTTCACTTACGGGACAGTGACTCTGGAAACACCATATATTTT. Protein sequence: CASSRLHLRDSDSGNTIYF. The variable domain in full, completed from reference TRBV28 and TRBJ1-3, reads DVKVTQSSRYLVKRTGEKVFLECVQDMDHENMFWYRQDPGLGLRLIYFSYDVKMKEKGDIPEGYSVSREKKERFSLILESASTNQTSMYLCASSRLHLRDSDSGNTIYFGEGSWLTVV.

The chain joins TRBV6-5 to TRBJ2-7, with TRBD1 matching over 9 bases. The CDR3 runs to 14 residues. V lost 7 bases and J lost 5; bases outside the gene matches: 9. CDR1 and CDR2 (germline): MNHEY, SVGAGI. The CDR3 nucleotides read TGTGCCAGCACCGTGGGGACAGGGAGTCACGAGCAGTACTTC. Protein product: CASTVGTGSHEQYF.

The rearrangement joins TRBV4-1 to TRBJ1-1; D possibly corresponds to TRBD1 (6 bases). Trimming removed 0 bases at V and 0 bases at J, with 14 bases between. The germline gives CDR1 MGHRA, CDR2 YSYEKL. This CDR3 is 17 amino acids long. CDR3 sequence reads: CASSQDPRTAMNTEAFF. CDR3 coding DNA: TGCGCCAGCAGCCAAGATCCACGGACAGCGATGAACACTGAAGCTTTCTTT.

The J gene is TRBJ1-1, the V gene TRBV5-4, with 9 positions matching TRBD1. The J segment lost 5 bases and the V segment lost 5 bases, leaving 10 bases of the junction unmatched. Germline V lookup: CDR1 SGHNT, CDR2 YYREEE (reference sequence). The CDR3 contains 15 residues. The CDR3: CASRLWTGVRTEAFF. The CDR3 DNA reads TGTGCCAGCAGGCTCTGGACAGGGGTCAGGACTGAAGCTTTCTTT.

V and J are TRBV19 and TRBJ1-4, with 8 bases aligning to TRBD1. This CDR3 comprises 16 residues. CDR1 and CDR2 (germline): LNHDA, SQIVND (reference sequence). V lost 1 base to trimming and J lost 5 bases; unmatched junction nucleotides: 6. As DNA, the CDR3 is TGTGCCAGTAGTATAGGTCCAGGGGGCCGGAATGAAAAACTGTTTTTT. This translates into CASSIGPGGRNEKLFF.

The rearrangement links TRBV7-2 to TRBJ2-1, with 8 bases aligning to TRBD2. This CDR3 contains 14 residues. Germline V gene sequence: CDR1 SGHTA, CDR2 FQGNSA. Trimming at V came to 7 bases and at J to 15 bases, leaving 17 bases not matched to a gene. CDR3 sequence (DNA): TGTGCCAGCACCCTCATTAGCGGGGACCTACTTGCGTTCTTC. Its translation: CASTLISGDLLAFF.

This clone was detected many times. The chain has TRBV18 and TRBJ2-7; TRBD1 agrees at 10 bases. Germline assignment: CDR1 KGHSH and CDR2 LQKENI. The CDR3 is 15 residues long. V lost 3 bases, J lost 2 bases, and 4 bases stayed unmatched. The CDR3 nucleotides read TGTGCCAGCTCACCGATCGGACAGGGGGCCTACGAGCAGTACTTC. As protein: CASSPIGQGAYEQYF.

V gene TRBV3-1 (or the pseudogene TRBV3-2) combines with J gene TRBJ1-1; 10 bases are shared with TRBD1. With 4 bases clipped from V and 8 bases from J, the junction kept 10 bases outside the gene matches. The germline CDR1 and CDR2 sequences are LGHDT and YNNKEL (reference sequence). The CDR3 loop spans 15 amino acids. This chain's CDR3 is CASSLPGQGFGEAFF. The CDR3 DNA sequence: TGTGCCAGCAGCCTACCGGGACAGGGGTTTGGGGAAGCTTTCTTT.